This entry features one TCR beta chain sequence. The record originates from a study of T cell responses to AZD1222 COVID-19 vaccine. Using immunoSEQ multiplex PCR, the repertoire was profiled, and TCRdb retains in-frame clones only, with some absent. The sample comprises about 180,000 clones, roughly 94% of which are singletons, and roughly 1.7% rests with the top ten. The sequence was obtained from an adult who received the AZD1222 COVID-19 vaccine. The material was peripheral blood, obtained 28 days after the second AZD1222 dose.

CDR3 region: CASSPLAGSRTDTQYF. The CDR3 nucleotides read TGCGCCAGCAGCCCATTAGCGGGGAGTCGCACAGATACGCAGTATTTT. J is TRBJ2-3 and V is TRBV5-1; TRBD2 matches at 8 bases. Germline values: CDR1 SGHRS, CDR2 YFSETQ. The V segment lost 4 bases and the J segment 1 base; nucleotides outside the gene matches: 8. The CDR3 loop spans 16 amino acids.